This is a list of T cell receptor beta chains from one sample in a study of cytotoxic CD8 clonotypes in ibrutinib-treated CLL. The data were produced by immunoSEQ multiplex PCR, yet TCRdb's version contains in-frame clones alone and is incomplete. The sample contains roughly 150,000 clones, about 84% of which appear only once. This sample comprised PBMCs, obtained after 24 months of ibrutinib treatment. Receptors originate from a human donor with chronic lymphocytic leukemia. Each CDR3 is given with its conserved first and last residue. The D gene is left open where the match is weak. Clone size is stated in some rows and not others, as once, few, many or a class when expanded.

v_gene	abundance	d_gene	j_gene	CDR3nt	CDR3aa
TRBV2	-	-	TRBJ2-2	TGTGCCAGCAGTGAGAGCCCCGGGGAGCTGTTTTTT	CASSESPGELFF
TRBV6-1	-	-	TRBJ1-5	TGTGCCAGCAGTGAATGGGGAAACTATCAGCCCCAGCATTTT	CASSEWGNYQPQHF
TRBV6-6	-	-	TRBJ1-5	TGTGCCAGCAGTTACGTGGGGCATGGTCAGCCCCAGCATTTT	CASSYVGHGQPQHF
TRBV4-2	once	TRBD2	TRBJ2-3	TGTGCCAGCAGCCAAGATCTGGCTAGCGGAACAGATACGCAGTATTTT	CASSQDLASGTDTQYF
TRBV28	-	TRBD2	TRBJ2-6	TGTGCCAGCAGTTTACCTGGACTAGCGGGATCTGGGGCCAACGTCCTGACTTTC	CASSLPGLAGSGANVLTF
TRBV6-5	-	TRBD2	TRBJ2-1	TGTGCCAGCAGACCCCAAGCGGGATACCCCAACCTGTTCTTC	CASRPQAGYPNLFF
TRBV30	-	-	TRBJ2-7	TGTGCCTGGAGTAGAGGCAGGGACCACGAGCAGTACTTC	CAWSRGRDHEQYF
TRBV5-4	-	-	TRBJ2-3	TGTGCCAGCAGCTTGAGGTACGATACGCAGTATTTT	CASSLRYDTQYF
TRBV6-1	many	TRBD1	TRBJ2-5	TGTGCCAGCAGTGGGGACAGGGTGAAAGAGACCCAGTACTTC	CASSGDRVKETQYF
TRBV11-3	-	-	TRBJ2-1	TGTGCCAGCAGCTTTGATAGGGGAAGGAATGAGCAGTTCTTC	CASSFDRGRNEQFF
TRBV7-2	-	TRBD2	TRBJ2-1	TGTGCCAGCAGCCACCCGATGGCGGGAGGGCCTGGCAATGAGCAGTTCTTC	CASSHPMAGGPGNEQFF
TRBV29-1	medium-sized	-	TRBJ1-1	TGCAGCGTTGGTCGCGTCGACACTGAAGCTTTCTTT	CSVGRVDTEAFF
TRBV10-2	-	-	TRBJ2-7	TGCGCCAGCAGCTCCGGGGGGCGCCCCACCTACGAGCAGTACTTC	CASSSGGRPTYEQYF
TRBV7-9	-	-	TRBJ2-7	TGTGCCAGCAGCTTAGGAGGCAGGGAAGGGTACTTC	CASSLGGREGYF
TRBV5-5	-	-	TRBJ1-1	TGTGCCAGCAGCTTGTCTGGGGCCAAGTGGGATGAAGCTTTCTTT	CASSLSGAKWDEAFF
TRBV7-2	-	-	TRBJ2-5	TGTGCCAGCAGCTTAGCGGGGAGGCGGGAGACCCAGTACTTC	CASSLAGRRETQYF
TRBV27	few	-	TRBJ2-7	TGTGCCAGCAGTTACTCCCTGCAGTCCGGGGAGCAGTACTTC	CASSYSLQSGEQYF
TRBV7-2	-	TRBD1	TRBJ2-1	TGTGCCAGCAGTTCCAGGGGGCTAAGAGGCAATGAGCAGTTCTTC	CASSSRGLRGNEQFF
TRBV28	-	-	TRBJ2-7	TGTGCCAGCAGTGTGAAATACGAGCAGTACTTC	CASSVKYEQYF
TRBV11-2	-	-	TRBJ1-2	TGTGCCAGCAGCCAAGACAGCTACTATGGCTACACCTTC	CASSQDSYYGYTF
TRBV27	few	TRBD2	TRBJ2-7	TGTGCCAGCAGTTTACAGGCTAGCGGGAATCGCGAGCAGTACTTC	CASSLQASGNREQYF
TRBV9	-	TRBD2	TRBJ2-7	TGTGCCAGCGGAGGACTAGCGGGAGAAGTGCAGTACTTC	CASGGLAGEVQYF
TRBV5-1	few	-	TRBJ2-1	TGCGCCAGCAGCCCGGACAGAAATGAGCAGTTCTTC	CASSPDRNEQFF
TRBV7-2	-	-	TRBJ2-7	TGTGCCAGCAGCTTAGGGGCCAGTTCCTACGAGCAGTACTTC	CASSLGASSYEQYF
TRBV6-1	-	-	TRBJ1-1	TGTGCCAGCACGAGACAGACGAACACTGAAGCTTTCTTT	CASTRQTNTEAFF
TRBV7-9	-	TRBD2	TRBJ2-2	TGTGCCAGCAGCTTCAGAGGACTAGCGGCGAACACCGGGGAGCTGTTTTTT	CASSFRGLAANTGELFF
TRBV19	-	-	TRBJ1-3	TGTGCCAGTAAGGAAAAATTTTCCGGAAACACCATATATTTT	CASKEKFSGNTIYF
TRBV5-1	-	TRBD2	TRBJ2-3	TGCGCCAGCAGCTTGGGGGACTACCGAACAGATACGCAGTATTTT	CASSLGDYRTDTQYF
TRBV9	-	-	TRBJ1-2	TGTGCCAGCAGCGTACCAGGGCATCTATCTAAGTCGTTTTATGGCTACACCTTC	CASSVPGHLSKSFYGYTF
TRBV15	-	TRBD2	TRBJ2-5	TGTGCCACCATTCACCTAGCGGGACGGAGTGAGACCCAGTACTTC	CATIHLAGRSETQYF
TRBV2	-	TRBD1	TRBJ2-1	TGTGCCAGCAGTGGACAGGGGGCGGTCGCCAATGAGCAGTTCTTC	CASSGQGAVANEQFF
TRBV18	-	-	TRBJ1-2	TGTGCCAGCTCACGTGGGGAAAACTATGGCTACACCTTC	CASSRGENYGYTF
TRBV12-5	-	-	TRBJ2-2	TGTGCTAGTGGCAAGACCTCGAACACCGGGGAGCTGTTTTTT	CASGKTSNTGELFF
TRBV6-5	-	TRBD1	TRBJ1-2	TGTGCCAGCAGTTACCCGGGACAGGGGTACGGCTATGGCTACACCTTC	CASSYPGQGYGYGYTF
TRBV6-5	-	TRBD1	TRBJ1-2	TGTGCCAGCAGTGCGTTCTTGCGGACAGGGCTCGGCTACACCTTC	CASSAFLRTGLGYTF
TRBV5-1	-	-	TRBJ2-7	TGCGCCAGCAGCTTGGAAGGTCCCCCCTCCTACGAGCAGTACTTC	CASSLEGPPSYEQYF
TRBV19	-	-	TRBJ1-4	TGTGCCAGTAGTATAAGCAGGGACGAAAAACTGTTTTTT	CASSISRDEKLFF